This TCR beta chain appears in the sequencing data of a study of post-analysis software for immune sequencing data (dated by TCRdb to about 2015). In terms of the full investigation: Disease courses on record covered relapsing-remitting, secondary progressive and progressive-relapsing multiple sclerosis, though some patients had no subtype annotation. Patient repertoires were compared against over ten previously published healthy control repertoires from donors aged about 6 to 26 years. A subset of samples was prepared in parallel using single-end sample barcoding, then pooled and co-amplified after Illumina adapter ligation.

This clonotype was observed a few times. Its binding antigen is unknown. Base qualities are not at hand, and no much larger clone is one base apart. Receptors were amplified or captured by PCR. The data were produced on an Illumina HiSeq 2500. To reduce PCR and sequencing biases, unique molecular identifiers were incorporated into the TCR beta cDNA libraries. Every 1 to 10 million input T cells yielded roughly 500,000 cDNA molecules, meaning each molecule approximated one T cell. Patient libraries were prepared and sequenced with the same protocol used for the earlier healthy control dataset. Within a given batch, samples were prepared together, multiplexed and sequenced on the same HiSeq lane. The source study handled its data this way. MIGEC handled the raw barcoded reads, throwing out single-read molecular identifier groups before consensus assembly and CDR3 extraction. Clonotype tables were post-analysed with VDJtools, and diversity was normalized by down-sampling all datasets to the smallest sample size. To correct batch-related cross-sample contamination, repertoire overlap clustering matched CDR3 amino acid sequences but not nucleotide sequences. Starting from the raw public reads, TCRdb applied fastp trimming at Q25, assembled clones with MiXCR and retained in-frame beta chains. Every entry covers one CDR3 protein and lists the most common genes and DNA from its rows. The V and J calls come from TCRdb's annotation, not from the publication. For this sample there are about 760,000 distinct CDR3 sequences; approximately 30% appear just once. 0.55% to 0.65% of the sample rests with the top ten.

TCR beta repertoires were profiled from peripheral blood of 13 young patients with multiple sclerosis to demonstrate the VDJtools post-analysis software. Multiple sclerosis patients were children and adolescents aged roughly 6 to 16 years. The study at large found these results: Normalized Chao1 diversity was significantly lower in multiple sclerosis patients than controls, suggesting substantial peripheral T-cell clonal expansion. The multiple sclerosis patient group was slightly younger than the control group. Strong co-clustering of samples prepared in the same batch was shown by direct clustering with F measure, prompting a batch-effect correction.

The sequence derives from a girl between 5 and 17 years old with multiple sclerosis. The sequenced material came from blood.

The CDR3 protein sequence reads: CSVEGRAGVTEAFF. The DNA reads TGCAGCGTTGAAGGTCGGGCAGGTGTCACTGAAGCTTTCTTT. The rearrangement joined TRBV29-1 to TRBJ1-1; confidence is insufficient to name the D gene. The CDR3 numbers 14 residues from cysteine through phenylalanine. Here the CDR3 DNA is all that survives: 42 bases in frame from base 1. V is cut by 1 base and J by 4 bases, and the space between the germline ends is 13 bases. The germline V gene gives CDR1 as SQVTM and CDR2 as ANQGSEA.